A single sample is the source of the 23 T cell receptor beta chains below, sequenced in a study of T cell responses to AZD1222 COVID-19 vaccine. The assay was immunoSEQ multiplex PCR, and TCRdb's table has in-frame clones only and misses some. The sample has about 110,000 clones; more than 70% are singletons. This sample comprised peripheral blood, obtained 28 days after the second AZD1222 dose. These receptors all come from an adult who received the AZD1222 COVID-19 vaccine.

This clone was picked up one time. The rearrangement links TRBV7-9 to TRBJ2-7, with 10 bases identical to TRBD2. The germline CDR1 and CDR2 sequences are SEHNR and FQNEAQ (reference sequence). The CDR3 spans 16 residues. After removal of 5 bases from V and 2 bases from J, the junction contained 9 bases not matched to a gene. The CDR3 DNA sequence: TGTGCCAGCAGCCCCCCTAGCGGGAGCCTCGCCTACGAGCAGTACTTC. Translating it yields CASSPPSGSLAYEQYF.

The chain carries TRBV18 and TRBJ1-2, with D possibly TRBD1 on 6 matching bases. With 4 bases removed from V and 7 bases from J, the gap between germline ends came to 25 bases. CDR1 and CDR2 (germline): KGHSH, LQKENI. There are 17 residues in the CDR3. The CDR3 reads CASSLDRDTLVRPGYTF. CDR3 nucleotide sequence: TGTGCCAGCTCACTCGACCGGGACACTCTCGTTAGGCCTGGCTACACCTTC. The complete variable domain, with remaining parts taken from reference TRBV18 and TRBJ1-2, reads NAGVMQNPRHLVRRRGQEARLRCSPMKGHSHVYWYRQLPEEGLKFMVYLQKENIIDESGMPKERFSAEFPKEGPSILRIQQVVRGDSAAYFCASSLDRDTLVRPGYTFGSGTRLTVV.

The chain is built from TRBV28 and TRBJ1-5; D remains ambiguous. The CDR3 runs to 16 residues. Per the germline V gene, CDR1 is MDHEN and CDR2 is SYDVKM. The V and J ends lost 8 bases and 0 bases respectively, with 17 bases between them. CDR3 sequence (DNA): TGTGCCAGCGAACCAGGTGGAAAGCATAGCAATCAGCCCCAGCATTTT. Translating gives CASEPGGKHSNQPQHF.

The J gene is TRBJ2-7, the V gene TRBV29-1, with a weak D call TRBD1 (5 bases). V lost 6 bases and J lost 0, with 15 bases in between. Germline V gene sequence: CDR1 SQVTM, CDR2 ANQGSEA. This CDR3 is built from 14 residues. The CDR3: CSVNGQLASYEQYF. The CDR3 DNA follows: TGCAGCGTAAATGGACAATTGGCCTCCTACGAGCAGTACTTC.

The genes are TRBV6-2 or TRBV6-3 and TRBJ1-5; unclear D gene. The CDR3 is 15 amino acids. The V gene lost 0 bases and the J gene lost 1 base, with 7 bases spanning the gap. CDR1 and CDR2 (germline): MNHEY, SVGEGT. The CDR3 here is CASSYSGRSNQPQHF. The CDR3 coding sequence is TGTGCCAGCAGTTACTCCGGGAGGAGCAATCAGCCCCAGCATTTT.

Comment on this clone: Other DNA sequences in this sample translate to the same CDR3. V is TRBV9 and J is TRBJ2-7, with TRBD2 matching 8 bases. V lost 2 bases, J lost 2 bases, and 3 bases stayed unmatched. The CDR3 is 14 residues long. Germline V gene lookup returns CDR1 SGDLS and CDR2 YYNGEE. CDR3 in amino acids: CASSVRGGPYEQYF. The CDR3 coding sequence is TGTGCCAGCAGCGTTCGGGGGGGCCCCTACGAGCAGTACTTC. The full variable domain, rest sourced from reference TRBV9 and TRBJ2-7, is DSGVTQTPKHLITATGQRVTLRCSPRSGDLSVYWYQQSLDQGLQFLIQYYNGEERAKGNILERFSAQQFPDLHSELNLSSLELGDSALYFCASSVRGGPYEQYFGPGTRLTVT.

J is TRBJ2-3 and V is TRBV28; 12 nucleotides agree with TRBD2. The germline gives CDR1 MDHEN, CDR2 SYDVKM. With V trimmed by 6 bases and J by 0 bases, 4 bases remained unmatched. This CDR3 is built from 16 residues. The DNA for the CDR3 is TGTGCCAGCAGATCCGGGACTAGCGGGAGCACAGATACGCAGTATTTT. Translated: CASRSGTSGSTDTQYF.

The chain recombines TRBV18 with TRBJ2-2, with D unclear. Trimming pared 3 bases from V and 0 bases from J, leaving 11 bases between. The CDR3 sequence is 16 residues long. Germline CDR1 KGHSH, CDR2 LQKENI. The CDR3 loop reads CASSPQAQSNTGELFF. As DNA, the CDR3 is TGTGCCAGCTCACCGCAGGCTCAGTCGAACACCGGGGAGCTGTTTTTT.

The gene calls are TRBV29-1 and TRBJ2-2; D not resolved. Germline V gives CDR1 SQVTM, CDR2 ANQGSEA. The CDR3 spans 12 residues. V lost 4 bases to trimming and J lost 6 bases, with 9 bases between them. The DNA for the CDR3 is TGCAGCGTTGGAAGGTGGGCCGGGGAGCTGTTTTTT. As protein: CSVGRWAGELFF.

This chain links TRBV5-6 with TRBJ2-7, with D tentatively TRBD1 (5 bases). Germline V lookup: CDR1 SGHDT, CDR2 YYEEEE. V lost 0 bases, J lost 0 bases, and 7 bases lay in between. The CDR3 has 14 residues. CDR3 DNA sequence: TGTGCCAGCAGCTTGGGACAGATCTCCTACGAGCAGTACTTC. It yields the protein CASSLGQISYEQYF.

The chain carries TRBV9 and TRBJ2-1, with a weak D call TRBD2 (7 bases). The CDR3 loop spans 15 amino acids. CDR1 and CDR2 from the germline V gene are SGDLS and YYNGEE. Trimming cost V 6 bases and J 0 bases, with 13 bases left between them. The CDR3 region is CASTGGSSSYNEQFF. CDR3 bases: TGTGCCAGCACGGGGGGCTCTAGCTCCTACAATGAGCAGTTCTTC.

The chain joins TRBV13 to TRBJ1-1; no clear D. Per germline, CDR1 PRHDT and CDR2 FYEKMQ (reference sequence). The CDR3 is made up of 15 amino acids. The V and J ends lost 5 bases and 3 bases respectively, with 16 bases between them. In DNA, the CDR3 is TGTGCCAGCAGCCTTCGGTGGGGTTACGACACTGAAGCTTTCTTT. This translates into CASSLRWGYDTEAFF.

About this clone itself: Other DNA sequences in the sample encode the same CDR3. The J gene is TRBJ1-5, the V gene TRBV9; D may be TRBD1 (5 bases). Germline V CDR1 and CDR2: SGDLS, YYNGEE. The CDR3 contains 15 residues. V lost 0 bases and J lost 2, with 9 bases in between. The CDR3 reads CASSVGGGGNQPQHF. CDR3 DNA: TGTGCCAGCAGCGTAGGCGGGGGAGGCAATCAGCCCCAGCATTTT.

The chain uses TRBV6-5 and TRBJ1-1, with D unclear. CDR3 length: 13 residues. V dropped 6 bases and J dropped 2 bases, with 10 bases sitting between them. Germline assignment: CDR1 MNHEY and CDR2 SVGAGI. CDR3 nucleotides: TGTGCCAGCAGGCCGCCCCAAAACACTGAAGCTTTCTTT. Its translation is CASRPPQNTEAFF.

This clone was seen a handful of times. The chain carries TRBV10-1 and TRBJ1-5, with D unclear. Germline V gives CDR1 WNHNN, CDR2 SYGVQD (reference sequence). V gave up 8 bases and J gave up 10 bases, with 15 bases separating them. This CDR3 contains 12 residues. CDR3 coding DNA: TGCGCCAGCCTGACCGCAGTCCAACCCCAGCATTTT. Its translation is CASLTAVQPQHF.

In nucleotides, the CDR3 is TGCGCCAGCAGCCCCCGGGACAGGGCTGAAAAACTGTTTTTT. Translated, it gives CASSPRDRAEKLFF. The chain uses TRBV5-1 and TRBJ1-4; 9 nucleotides line up with TRBD1. The ends lost 4 bases at V and 7 bases at J; junction bases unmatched: 5. This CDR3 contains 14 residues. Per germline, CDR1 SGHRS and CDR2 YFSETQ.

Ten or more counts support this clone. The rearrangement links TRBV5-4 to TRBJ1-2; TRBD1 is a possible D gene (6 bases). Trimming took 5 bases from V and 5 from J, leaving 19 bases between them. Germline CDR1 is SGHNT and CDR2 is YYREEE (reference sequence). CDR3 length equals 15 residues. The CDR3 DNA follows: TGTGCCAGCAGGCCCGGGGGGCGAGTCGGATATGGCTACACCTTC. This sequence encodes CASRPGGRVGYGYTF.

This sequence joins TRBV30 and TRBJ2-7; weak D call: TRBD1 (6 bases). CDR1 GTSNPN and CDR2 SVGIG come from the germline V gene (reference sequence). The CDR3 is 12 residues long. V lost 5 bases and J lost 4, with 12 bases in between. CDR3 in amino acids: CAWGAGTYEQYF. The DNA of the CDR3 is TGTGCCTGGGGGGCAGGGACATACGAGCAGTACTTC.

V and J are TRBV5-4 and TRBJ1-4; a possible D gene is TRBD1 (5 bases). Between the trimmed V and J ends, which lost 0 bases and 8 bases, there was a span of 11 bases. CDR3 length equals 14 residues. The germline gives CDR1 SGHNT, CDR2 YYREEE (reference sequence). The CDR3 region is CASSLGQGREKLFF. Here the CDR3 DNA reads TGTGCCAGCAGCTTGGGGCAGGGTCGCGAAAAACTGTTTTTT.

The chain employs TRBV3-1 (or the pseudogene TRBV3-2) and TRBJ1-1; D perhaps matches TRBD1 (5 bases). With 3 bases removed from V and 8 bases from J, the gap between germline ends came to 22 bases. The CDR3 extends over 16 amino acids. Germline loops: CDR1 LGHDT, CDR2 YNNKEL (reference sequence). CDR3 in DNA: TGTGCCAGCAGCCAGATGGGAGGACAAACTAGGACCGAAGCTTTCTTT. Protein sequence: CASSQMGGQTRTEAFF.

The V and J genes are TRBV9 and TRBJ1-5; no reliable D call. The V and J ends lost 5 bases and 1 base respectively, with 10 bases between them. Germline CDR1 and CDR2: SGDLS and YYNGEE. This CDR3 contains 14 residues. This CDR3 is CASRYRGSNQPQHF. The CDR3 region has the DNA TGTGCCAGCAGGTACCGCGGCAGCAATCAGCCCCAGCATTTT. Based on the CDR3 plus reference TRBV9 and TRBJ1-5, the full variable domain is DSGVTQTPKHLITATGQRVTLRCSPRSGDLSVYWYQQSLDQGLQFLIQYYNGEERAKGNILERFSAQQFPDLHSELNLSSLELGDSALYFCASRYRGSNQPQHFGDGTRLSIL.

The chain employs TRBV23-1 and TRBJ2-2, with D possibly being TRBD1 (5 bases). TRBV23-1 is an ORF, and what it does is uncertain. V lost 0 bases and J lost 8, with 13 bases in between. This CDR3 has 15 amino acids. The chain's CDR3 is CASSQSGTGPGELFF. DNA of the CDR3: TGCGCCAGCAGTCAATCGGGCACAGGTCCGGGGGAGCTGTTTTTT.

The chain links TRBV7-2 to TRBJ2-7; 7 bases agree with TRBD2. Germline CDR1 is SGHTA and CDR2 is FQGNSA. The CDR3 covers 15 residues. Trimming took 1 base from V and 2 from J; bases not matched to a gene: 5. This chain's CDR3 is CASSLELSGAYEQYF. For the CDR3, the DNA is TGTGCCAGCAGCTTAGAGCTGAGCGGGGCCTACGAGCAGTACTTC.